This T cell receptor (beta chain) came from a study of cytomegalovirus exposure and HLA in healthy donors. Overall study results and limits: Among the CMV-associated chains, a few were confirmed in vitro as specific for CMV antigens.

It was with 60 Vbeta and 13 Jbeta primers that the PCR ran. Only in-frame clones appear in the TCRdb table, and some are missing; sequencing was by immunoSEQ multiplex PCR. The table has about 86,000 clones, 70% to 80% seen once; the top ten hold 8% to 10%. To note about this clone: The antigen remains undetermined.

V gave up 11 bases and J gave up 5 bases; unmatched junction bases: 6. CDR3 length: 12 residues. Looked up from germline, CDR1 is LNHDA and CDR2 is SQIVND (reference sequence). V gene TRBV19 combines with J gene TRBJ2-4; 7 bases map to TRBD1. Sequenced material: PBMCs. The receptor's source is a man in his sixties in good health and CMV-seronegative. In DNA form, the CDR3 reads TGTGCCGCCCGAGACAGGGAAAACATTCAGTACTTC. Protein product: CAARDRENIQYF. The whole variable domain, remainder taken from reference TRBV19 and TRBJ2-4, is DGGITQSPKYLFRKEGQNVTLSCEQNLNHDAMYWYRQDPGQGLRLIYYSQIVNDFQKGDIAEGYSVSREKKESFPLTVTSAQKNPTAFYLCAARDRENIQYFGAGTRLSVL.